This TCR beta chain is from a study of cytomegalovirus exposure and HLA in healthy donors (dated by TCRdb to about 2017). With respect to the entire study: An earlier analysis of about 560 of the donors reported about 260 Gb of sequence data and roughly 120 million unique TCR beta sequences obtained from 150 million to 200 million T cells. Typing coverage varied by locus: roughly 629-630 donors for A, B, C, DRB1 and DQB1; around 560 for DQA1; some 610 for DPA1; approximately 450 for DPB1. The study aimed to test whether signatures of past pathogen exposure could be identified by cataloging public T cell receptors. The T cell repertoires of 666 subjects were profiled by immunosequencing and related to cytomegalovirus serostatus. About five DR-DQ haplotypes were treated as single units for association and clustering because of strong linkage in the cohort. In an earlier analysis of about 590 of the donors, high-throughput TCR beta sequencing was used to judge whether each TCR beta V gene segment behaved as functional or pseudogenic. In addition to the first cohort of approximately 670 subjects, a separate validation cohort of approximately 130 different subjects was used. Rather than drawing on any new phenotypic data, the later analysis identified candidate immune exposures from TCR beta sequences and the way those sequences occurred across donors. Donor age, sex, ethnicity and CMV serostatus were collected together with the repertoire data. Every repertoire in the discovery cohort had been generated on one and the same sequencing platform. To predict cytomegalovirus infection status, the study combined high-throughput TCR immunosequencing, statistical association of individual TCRs with disease status, and machine learning. Among roughly 400 genotyped donors of the cohort, an average of around 250,000 unique TCR beta nucleotide sequences was sequenced per donor, of which about 19% were non-productive. A later genetic analysis used genome-wide SNP genotypes for 398 of the 666 donors, treating that subset as a discovery cohort. HLA typing covered class I and class II loci at four-digit resolution. An early release covering roughly 640 HLA-typed donors comprised about 300 gigabases of sequencing data and 85 million to 100 million unique TCR sequences. Among the approximately 400 genotyped donors, roughly 80% belonged to the genetic ancestry cluster associated with self-reported Caucasian donors. A later analysis re-analyzed previously published TCR beta repertoires from approximately 700 donors and added high-resolution HLA genotyping to study TCR occurrence patterns. Summary of the overall study and its limitations: The earlier analysis of nearly 600 of the donors excluded approximately 15 rarely observed V segments, including chromosome 9 orphons, because counts were too low. The sequencing pipeline was judged likely to have produced a cluster of highly shared sequence variants as a technical artifact. Correlated functional status among segregating V segments might be attributable to linkage disequilibrium, but an unknown experimental factor could not be ruled out. The study gave a list of about 170 TCR beta chains associated with cytomegalovirus. An association between a missense DCLRE1C variant and V-gene and J-gene trimming of TCR beta chains was found in a later genetic analysis and replicated in an independent cohort. In a later genetic analysis, fewer N-insertions in productive TCRs were reported among donors in an Asian-associated ancestry cluster than the roughly 700-donor mean. Because the 87-base-pair reads could not distinguish some IMGT-functional V segments, including TRBV6-2 and TRBV6-3, those segments were excluded. In a later analysis, around 17,000 TCR beta sequences were associated with specific HLA alleles at a false discovery rate of 0.05. This cohort had only TCR beta chains sequenced, and the lack of alpha or paired-chain data limited which features could be detected. According to the authors, the approach could potentially be generalized to other disease states and immunological phenotypes. A later analysis found that most CMV-associated TCR beta chains appeared HLA-restricted, with HLA associations seemingly driven largely by CMV exposure. In a later analysis, the rate of TCR association differed among HLA loci, with DRB1 alleles having the most associated TCRs and HLA-C alleles having the fewest. A few of the identified cytomegalovirus-associated TCR beta chains were confirmed in vitro to be specific for cytomegalovirus antigens. Roughly uniform sequencing depth across donors was assumed in presence/absence analyses, although this assumption may not hold. In an earlier analysis of about 600 of the donors, most TCR beta V segments appeared in productive rearrangements about 87% or about 30% of the time, broadly matching IMGT annotations. The classifier was reported to diagnose cytomegalovirus status with high specificity and sensitivity in both the original cohort and the validation cohort. Most TCR sequences were observed very rarely across donors, whereas some public TCRs were present in many individuals. Several of the top co-occurrence clusters appeared to be linked to parvovirus B19, influenza, CMV and Epstein-Barr virus, according to a later analysis. Because some donors lacked HLA typing at each locus, the association tests relied only on the typed subset. Assigning TCR associations to individual alleles was difficult when HLA alleles, especially DR and DQ, strongly co-occurred. Immune exposure information for the cohort was limited to CMV serostatus. A later analysis found that HLA-associated TCR beta chains were more clonally expanded and had lower generation probabilities than equally common non-associated chains. A further reported finding was that TCR beta sequences accurately predicted the HLA-A and HLA-B alleles for most subjects in the first cohort.

There are 13 amino acids in the CDR3, from cysteine to phenylalanine inclusive. CDR3 DNA is the only sequence kept; it has 39 bases, read in frame from the first base. Reading the germline V gene gives CDR1 SNHLY and CDR2 FYNNEI. V was cut back by 6 bases and J by 5 bases, leaving a gap of 11 bases between them. Library preparation employed the immunoSEQ multiplex PCR assay. A mixture of 60 forward primers for TCR Vbeta segments and 13 reverse primers for TCR Jbeta segments was used in the multiplex PCR. The CDR3 region of rearranged TCR beta genes was amplified from genomic DNA by a multiplex PCR assay. The Illumina HiSeq System was used to sequence the amplified TCR beta libraries as 87-base-pair reads. As for the original processing: A later analysis counted about 80 million unique TCR beta chains across the 666 repertoires, and about 10 million of these chains were shared by at least two donors. Raw reads were error-corrected and collapsed into unique sequences with a nearest-neighbor algorithm that merged closely related sequences to remove PCR and sequencing errors. Alignment of CDR3 sequences to IMGT reference sequences was used to assign V, D and J gene segments. For a sequence to be retained, a match of at least six nucleotides to both a V gene segment and a J gene segment was required. Rearrangements were classified as productive when the CDR3 lacked stop codons and remained in frame with V and J, and all other rearrangements were classified as non-productive. CDR3 was defined by IMGT convention, running from the second conserved V-encoded cysteine to the conserved J-encoded phenylalanine. The earlier analysis of 450 to 750 of the donors excluded any sequence lacking an unambiguous match to a single V gene segment. An earlier analysis of some 500 of the donors classified V segments as functional when productive rearrangements were above 56.7% and as segregating when the standard deviation between donors was above 5%. A statistical classification framework was built to diagnose cytomegalovirus status from the catalog of TCR beta chain sequences. In a later analysis, TCR nucleotide sequences were compared against IMGT/GENE-DB human TR gene sequences so that V and J genes could be assigned. The TCRdist pipeline was used in a later analysis to assign CDR3 sequences and most-parsimonious VDJ recombination scenarios. A later analysis defined each TCR beta chain by its CDR3 amino acid sequence plus V-gene family, and excluded reads lacking a unique V-gene family. To address suspected cross-contamination and a sequencing artifact, a later analysis removed around 590 highly shared, low-generation-probability nucleotide sequences. For each public chain, a later analysis derived a clonal expansion index from normalized ranks of inferred template counts within each repertoire. In a later analysis, generation probabilities were computed using a VDJ recombination model fitted to out-of-frame rearrangements, and the results were checked against IGoR. A later analysis scored TCR-TCR, TCR-HLA and TCR-CMV co-occurrence with hypergeometric tests, applying a repertoire-size bias correction to TCR pairs. A later analysis estimated false discovery rates by permuting HLA or CMV assignments 20 times. In a later analysis, co-occurring TCRs were grouped using DBSCAN, and TCRdist sequence similarity was added for clustering within HLA-allele-positive subsets. Co-occurrence clustering excluded repertoires with fewer than 30,000 or more than 120,000 public chains, plus five with anomalous nucleotide sharing. Drawn from immuneACCESS, this table holds only the in-frame rearrangements with V and J called that TCRdb kept. Clones are partly lost; checked studies trace under half to an unresolved V gene and leave the rest unexplained. That table furnishes V, J and clone size, whereas the DNA furnished D and trimming. Counted in this sample were about 100,000 clones; roughly 75% of them appeared once. The ten largest clones capture about 7.3% of the sample.

Concerning this clone itself: There is no known antigen for this receptor. Per-nucleotide qualities are absent, and no much larger clonotype sits a single base away.

The cohort was made up of approximately 700 healthy bone marrow donors. At the time of sampling, all cohort members were nominally healthy, though unrecorded immune exposures were likely present. The donor was CMV seronegative and was included in the group of 352 seronegative cohort members. A peripheral blood sample was collected from each donor, and TCR beta sequencing was performed on peripheral blood mononuclear cells. Genomic DNA was extracted from the blood cell samples with the Qiagen DNeasy Blood Extraction Kit. The TCR sequence derives from a man aged 25 to 40 in good health and CMV-seronegative. Material: PBMCs. Here the chain combines TRBV2 and TRBJ2-1; TRBD2 is perhaps the D gene, given 5 matching bases. DNA sequence: TGTGCCAGCAGACAGACCGGGGACAATGAGCAGTTCTTC. Its translation reads: CASRQTGDNEQFF.